This T cell receptor (beta chain) was sequenced during a study of blood T cells in healthy people across ages. Combining a sample-barcoded 5' primer with a J-beta primer mix, a second PCR ran for about 7 to 11 cycles. Samples each returned at least 2.5 million CDR3-containing paired-end reads. TCRdb re-derived calls from the 5' RACE reads in MiXCR, one entry per CDR3 protein. Of around 1.1 million distinct CDR3 sequences listed, more than 30% are singletons. Samples had at least 7 million PBMCs isolated from them. Germline CDR1 DFQATT, CDR2 SNEGSKA (reference sequence). Deletions cut 5 bases from V and 5 bases from J, with 13 bases between. The CDR3 consists of 14 residues.

The rearrangement uses TRBV20-1 and TRBJ1-6; possible D gene TRBD1, 6 bases. What was sequenced was blood. The TCR sequence derives from a man aged 18 to 29 in good health. Written as DNA, the CDR3 is TGCAGTGCTTCCGGGACACTCGATAATTCACCCCTCCACTTT. Its translation is CSASGTLDNSPLHF.